This T cell receptor beta chain was captured by sequencing in a study of OX40 agonist ivuxolimab in advanced cancers. General notes on the study: The costimulatory receptor OX40 (CD134) was targeted by ivuxolimab, a fully human IgG2 agonistic monoclonal antibody. Intravenous ivuxolimab was administered to patients every 2 weeks at six dose levels: 0.01, 0.1, 0.3, 1.5, 3 and 10 mg/kg. Among the roughly 54 dose-escalation patients, about 19 had hepatocellular carcinoma, roughly 15 melanoma, 9 renal cell carcinoma and 9 head and neck cancer. In the dose-escalation cohort, approximately 80% of patients were male, and the mean age was roughly 60 years with a range of 23 to 79. Prior anti-PD-1, anti-PD-L1 or anti-CTLA-4 therapy was permitted, and checkpoint inhibitors had been received by under 50% of dose-escalation patients. Partial responses were achieved by three dose-escalation patients, of whom one had hepatocellular carcinoma and two had cutaneous melanoma. The purpose of peripheral TCRbeta sequencing was to test whether ivuxolimab changed TCR sequence diversity and led to clonal T-cell expansion. The monotherapy dose-escalation portion (N ≈ 52 patients) of the phase I ivuxolimab trial is reported in the paper. General conclusions and limits of the study: Low levels of normalized T-cell clonal expansion were also shown by some nonresponding patients. In the 0.1-3.0 mg/kg groups, partial responders were among the patients with the lowest normalized peripheral clonal expansion, particularly in CD8+ T cells. At doses of 0.1 to 3.0 mg/kg, clonal expansion of both CD4+ and CD8+ blood T cells was observed from baseline to week 6. After ivuxolimab, more expanded clones were found on average in CD8+ T cells than in CD4+ T cells. The antigen specificity of the peripheral T cells that underwent clonal expansion was not determined.

The CDR3 sequence holds 11 residues, the cysteine and phenylalanine included. The DNA shown is the 33-base CDR3, in frame from base 1. The germline V gene provides CDR1 MNHEY and CDR2 SVGAGI. A distance of 8 bases separates the germline ends of V and J, which lose 6 bases and 5 bases respectively. This clone was seen a few times. It lacks a known antigen. No base quality values were provided; no much bigger clone lies one nucleotide off. Genomic DNA was isolated from the sorted cells so that the TCRbeta CDR3 region could be sequenced. TCRbeta CDR3 regions were sequenced using the immunoSEQ Assay. This is the immuneACCESS table as TCRdb keeps it, with only in-frame sequences that have V and J called. A part of the clones is gone; compared with another copy, unresolved V genes explain less than half, and the rest is unexplained. This sample holds 55,000 to 80,000 clones; about four fifths were observed only once. The top ten constitute roughly 0.99% of the sample.

Patients with autoimmune disease history or receiving systemic immunosuppression were excluded from the trial. Peripheral blood for TCR sequencing was collected from all dose cohorts at baseline, on cycle 4 day 1, and on cycle 7 day 1. The samples were drawn from a first-in-human, open-label, multicenter phase I dose-escalation trial of ivuxolimab. Adults with locally advanced or metastatic melanoma, renal cell carcinoma, hepatocellular carcinoma or head and neck squamous cell carcinoma were enrolled in the trial. Before TCR sequencing, CD4+ T cells and CD8+ T cells from peripheral blood were sorted into separate populations.

The specimen comprised CD4+ or CD8+ T cells sorted from blood, sampled in a trial of the OX40 agonist ivuxolimab. The TCR was taken from an adult with an advanced solid tumor such as melanoma, head and neck, liver or kidney cancer. The chain joins TRBV6-5 to TRBJ2-7; a tentative D call is TRBD1 (6 bases match). The DNA sequence reads TGTGCCAGCAGAAGGGGGAACGAGCAGTACTTC. Translated, this is CASRRGNEQYF.